The T cell receptor (beta chain) described here comes from a study of neurological immune-mediated disorders. One entry per CDR3 protein, called by TCRdb with MiXCR from the 5' RACE reads. This repertoire shows 66,000 or so distinct CDR3 sequences, around 5% found once; its top ten account for 2.5% to 3%. The CDR3 is 15 residues long. Germline CDR1 reads MNHEY; CDR2 reads SVGAGI. With 2 bases removed from V and 4 bases from J, the gap between germline ends came to 12 bases. This clonotype was detected many times. This chain uses TRBV6-5 with TRBJ2-1; D ambiguous. Sample: PBMCs. This sequence was found in a woman younger than 45 with multiple sclerosis. CDR3 sequence (DNA): TGTGCCAGCAGTTACACTTCGACCGGATACAATGAGCAGTTCTTC. It is translated as CASSYTSTGYNEQFF.